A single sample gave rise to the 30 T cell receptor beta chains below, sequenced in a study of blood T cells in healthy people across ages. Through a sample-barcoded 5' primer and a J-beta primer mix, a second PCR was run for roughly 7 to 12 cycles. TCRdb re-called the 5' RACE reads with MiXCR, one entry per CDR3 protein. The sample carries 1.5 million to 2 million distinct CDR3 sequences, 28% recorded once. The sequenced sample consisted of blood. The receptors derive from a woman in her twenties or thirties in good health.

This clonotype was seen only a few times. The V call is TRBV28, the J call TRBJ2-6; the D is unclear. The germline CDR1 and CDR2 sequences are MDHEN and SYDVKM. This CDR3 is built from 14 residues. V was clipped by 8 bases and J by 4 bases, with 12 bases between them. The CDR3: CASYKRSGANVLTF. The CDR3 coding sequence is TGTGCCAGCTATAAGAGATCCGGGGCCAACGTCCTGACTTTC.

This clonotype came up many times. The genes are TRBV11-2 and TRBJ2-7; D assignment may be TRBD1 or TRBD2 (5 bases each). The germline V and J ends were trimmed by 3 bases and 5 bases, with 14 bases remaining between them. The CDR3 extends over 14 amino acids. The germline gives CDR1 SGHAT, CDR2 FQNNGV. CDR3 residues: CASSFSRDDDEQYF. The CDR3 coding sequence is TGTGCCAGCAGCTTTTCCCGGGACGACGACGAGCAGTACTTC.

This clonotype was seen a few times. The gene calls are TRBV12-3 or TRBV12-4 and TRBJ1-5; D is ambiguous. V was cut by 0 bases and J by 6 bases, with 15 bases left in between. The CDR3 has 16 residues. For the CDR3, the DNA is TGTGCCAGCAGTTTAGCGCTTTATGGGATCAGTCAGCCCCAGCATTTT. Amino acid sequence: CASSLALYGISQPQHF.

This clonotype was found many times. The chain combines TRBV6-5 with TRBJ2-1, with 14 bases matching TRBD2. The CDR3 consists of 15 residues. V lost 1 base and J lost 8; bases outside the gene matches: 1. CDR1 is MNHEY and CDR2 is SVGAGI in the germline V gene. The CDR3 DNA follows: TGTGCCAGCAGTTACTGGGGACTAGCGGGAGATGAGCAGTTCTTC. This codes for CASSYWGLAGDEQFF.

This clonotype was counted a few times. In DNA, the CDR3 is TGTGCCAGCAGCCAAGAGGTTAGATGGGAGACCCAGTACTTC. The encoded protein is CASSQEVRWETQYF. The V gene is TRBV3-1, the J gene TRBJ2-5; no firm D call. There are 14 residues in the CDR3. Germline V gene lookup returns CDR1 LGHDT and CDR2 YNNKEL (reference sequence). The germline V and J ends were trimmed by 0 bases and 5 bases, with 10 bases remaining between them.

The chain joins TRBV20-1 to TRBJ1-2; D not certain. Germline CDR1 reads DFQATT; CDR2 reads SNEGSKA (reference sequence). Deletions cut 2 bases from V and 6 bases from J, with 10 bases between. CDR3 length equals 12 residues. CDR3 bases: TGCAGTGCTAGACTAGGGCTGGATGGCTACACCTTC. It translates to CSARLGLDGYTF.

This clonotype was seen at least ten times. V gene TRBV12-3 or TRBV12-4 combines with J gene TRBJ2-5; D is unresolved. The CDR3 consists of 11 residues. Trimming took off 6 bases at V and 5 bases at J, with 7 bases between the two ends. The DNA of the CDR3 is TGTGCCAGCAGCGACGTGGAGACCCAGTACTTC. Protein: CASSDVETQYF.

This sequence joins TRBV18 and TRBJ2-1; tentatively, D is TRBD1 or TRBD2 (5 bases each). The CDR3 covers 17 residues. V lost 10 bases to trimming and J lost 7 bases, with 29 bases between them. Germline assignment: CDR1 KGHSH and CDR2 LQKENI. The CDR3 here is CATTKDTGRNKGNEQFF. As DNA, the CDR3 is TGTGCCACCACTAAGGACACGGGACGCAACAAGGGAAATGAGCAGTTCTTC.

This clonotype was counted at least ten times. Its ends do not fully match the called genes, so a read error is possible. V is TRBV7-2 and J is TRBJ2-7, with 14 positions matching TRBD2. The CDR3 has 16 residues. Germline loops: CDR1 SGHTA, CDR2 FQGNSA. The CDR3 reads CASSLAGTSGSYEQYF. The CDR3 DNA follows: TGCGCCAGCAGCTTGGCTGGGACTAGCGGGAGTTACGAGCAGTACTTC. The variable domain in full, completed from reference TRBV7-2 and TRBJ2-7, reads GAGVSQSPSNKVTEKGKDVELRCDPISGHTALYWYRQSLGQGLEFLIYFQGNSAPDKSGLPSDRFSAERTGGSVSTLTIQRTQQEDSAVYLCASSLAGTSGSYEQYFGPGTRLTVT.

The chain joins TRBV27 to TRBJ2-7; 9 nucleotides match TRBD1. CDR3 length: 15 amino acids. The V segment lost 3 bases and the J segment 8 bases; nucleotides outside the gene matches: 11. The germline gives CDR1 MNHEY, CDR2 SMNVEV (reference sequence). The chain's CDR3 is CASSFTGTGPIKQYF. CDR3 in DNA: TGTGCCAGCAGTTTCACCGGGACAGGGCCTATCAAGCAGTACTTC.

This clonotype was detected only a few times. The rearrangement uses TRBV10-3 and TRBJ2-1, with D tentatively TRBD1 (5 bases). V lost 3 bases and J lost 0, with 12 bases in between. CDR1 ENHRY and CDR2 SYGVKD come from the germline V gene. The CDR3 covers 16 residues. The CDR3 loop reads CAISEAWGSSYNEQFF. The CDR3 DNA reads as TGTGCCATCAGTGAAGCATGGGGCAGCTCCTACAATGAGCAGTTCTTC.

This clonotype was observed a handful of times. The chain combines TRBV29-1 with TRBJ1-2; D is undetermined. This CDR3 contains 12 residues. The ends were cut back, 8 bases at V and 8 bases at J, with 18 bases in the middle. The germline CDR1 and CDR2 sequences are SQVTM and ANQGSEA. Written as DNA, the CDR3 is TGCAGCCCTGGACTGGGGATGGAAGGCTACACCTTC. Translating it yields CSPGLGMEGYTF.

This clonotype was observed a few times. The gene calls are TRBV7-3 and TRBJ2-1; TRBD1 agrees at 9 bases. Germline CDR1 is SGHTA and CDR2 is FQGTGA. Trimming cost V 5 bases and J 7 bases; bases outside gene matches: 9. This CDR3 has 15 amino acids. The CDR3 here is CASSNPGQGWNEQFF. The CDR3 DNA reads TGTGCCAGCAGCAATCCGGGACAGGGTTGGAATGAGCAGTTCTTC.

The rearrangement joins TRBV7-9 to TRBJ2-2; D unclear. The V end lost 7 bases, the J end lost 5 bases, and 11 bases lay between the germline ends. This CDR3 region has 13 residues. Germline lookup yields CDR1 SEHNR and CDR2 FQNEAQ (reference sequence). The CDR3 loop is CASTGDWTGELFF. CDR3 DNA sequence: TGTGCCAGCACCGGTGATTGGACCGGGGAGCTGTTTTTT.

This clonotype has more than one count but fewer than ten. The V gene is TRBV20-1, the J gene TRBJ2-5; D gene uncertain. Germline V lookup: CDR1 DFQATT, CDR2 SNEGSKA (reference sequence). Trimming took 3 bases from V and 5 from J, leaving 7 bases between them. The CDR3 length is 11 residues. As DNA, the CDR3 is TGCAGTGCTAGCGTGTTCGAGACCCAGTACTTC. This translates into CSASVFETQYF.

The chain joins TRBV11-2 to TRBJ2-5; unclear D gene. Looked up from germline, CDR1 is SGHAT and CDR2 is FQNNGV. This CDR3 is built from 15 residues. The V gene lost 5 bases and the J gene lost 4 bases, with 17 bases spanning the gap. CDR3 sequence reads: CASSPAQVMGETQYF. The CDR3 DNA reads TGTGCCAGCAGCCCAGCGCAGGTTATGGGAGAGACCCAGTACTTC.

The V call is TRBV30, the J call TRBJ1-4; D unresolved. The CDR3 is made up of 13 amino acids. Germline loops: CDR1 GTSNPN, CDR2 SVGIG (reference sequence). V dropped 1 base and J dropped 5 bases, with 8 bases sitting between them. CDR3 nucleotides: TGTGCCTGGAGTGGGCAGCCAAATGAAAAACTGTTTTTT. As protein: CAWSGQPNEKLFF.

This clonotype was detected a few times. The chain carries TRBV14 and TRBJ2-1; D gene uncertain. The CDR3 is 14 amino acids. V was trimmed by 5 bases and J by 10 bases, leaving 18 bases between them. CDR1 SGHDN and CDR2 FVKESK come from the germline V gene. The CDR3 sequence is CASSSPGTTSEQFF. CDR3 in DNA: TGTGCCAGCAGCAGCCCAGGTACAACATCAGAGCAGTTCTTC. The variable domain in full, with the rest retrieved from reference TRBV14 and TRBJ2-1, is EAGVTQFPSHSVIEKGQTVTLRCDPISGHDNLYWYRRVMGKEIKFLLHFVKESKQDESGMPNNRFLAERTGGTYSTLKVQPAELEDSGVYFCASSSPGTTSEQFFGPGTRLTVL.

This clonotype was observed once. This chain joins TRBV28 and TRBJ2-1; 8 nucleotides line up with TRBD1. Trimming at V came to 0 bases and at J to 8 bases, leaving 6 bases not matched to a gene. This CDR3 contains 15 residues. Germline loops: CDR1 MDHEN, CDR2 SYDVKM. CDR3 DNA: TGTGCCAGCAGTTTATGGGGGGAACAGGGGGATGAGCAGTTCTTC. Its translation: CASSLWGEQGDEQFF. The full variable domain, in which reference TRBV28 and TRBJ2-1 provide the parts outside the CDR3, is DVKVTQSSRYLVKRTGEKVFLECVQDMDHENMFWYRQDPGLGLRLIYFSYDVKMKEKGDIPEGYSVSREKKERFSLILESASTNQTSMYLCASSLWGEQGDEQFFGPGTRLTVL.

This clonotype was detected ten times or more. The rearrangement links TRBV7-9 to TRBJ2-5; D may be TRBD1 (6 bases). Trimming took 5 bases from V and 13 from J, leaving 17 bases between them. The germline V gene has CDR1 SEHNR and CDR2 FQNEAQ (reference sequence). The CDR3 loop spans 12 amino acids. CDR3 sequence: CASSPRQDKWYF. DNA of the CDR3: TGTGCCAGCAGCCCCCGACAGGACAAGTGGTACTTC.

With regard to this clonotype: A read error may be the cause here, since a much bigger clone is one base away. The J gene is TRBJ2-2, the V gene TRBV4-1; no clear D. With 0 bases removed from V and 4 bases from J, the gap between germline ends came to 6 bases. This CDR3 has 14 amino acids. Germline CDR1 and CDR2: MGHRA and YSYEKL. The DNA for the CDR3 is TGCGCCAGCAGCCAAGATGTGGGCACCGGGGAGCTGTTTTTT. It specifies CASSQDVGTGELFF.

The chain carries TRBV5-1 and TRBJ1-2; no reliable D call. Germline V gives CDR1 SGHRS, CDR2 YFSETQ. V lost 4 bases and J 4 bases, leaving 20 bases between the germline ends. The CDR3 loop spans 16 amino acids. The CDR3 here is CASSPTGLREGYGYTF. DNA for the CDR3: TGCGCCAGCAGCCCGACCGGGCTTAGAGAAGGCTATGGCTACACCTTC.

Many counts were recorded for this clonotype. Here the CDR3 DNA reads TGTGCCACAGGACAGGCAGATGAAAAACTGTTTTTT. Amino acid sequence: CATGQADEKLFF. The chain combines TRBV10-3 with TRBJ1-4, with 7 bases matching TRBD1. Germline V lookup: CDR1 ENHRY, CDR2 SYGVKD. The V segment lost 10 bases and the J segment 6 bases; nucleotides outside the gene matches: 5. This CDR3 has 12 residues.

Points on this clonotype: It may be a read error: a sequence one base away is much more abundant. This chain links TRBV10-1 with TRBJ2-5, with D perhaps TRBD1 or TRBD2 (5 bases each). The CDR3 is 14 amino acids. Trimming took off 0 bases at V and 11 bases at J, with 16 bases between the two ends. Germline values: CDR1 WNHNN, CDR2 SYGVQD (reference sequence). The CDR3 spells CASSESIRGAEQYF. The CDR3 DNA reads TGCGCCAGCAGTGAGTCTATCCGGGGCGCTGAGCAGTACTTC.

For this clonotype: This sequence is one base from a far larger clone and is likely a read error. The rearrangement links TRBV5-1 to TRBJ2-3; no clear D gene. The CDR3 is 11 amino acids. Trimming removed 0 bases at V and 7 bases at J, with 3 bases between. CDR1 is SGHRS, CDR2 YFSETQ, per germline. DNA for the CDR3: TGCGCCAGCAGCTTGGAAAATACGCAGTATTTT. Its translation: CASSLENTQYF.

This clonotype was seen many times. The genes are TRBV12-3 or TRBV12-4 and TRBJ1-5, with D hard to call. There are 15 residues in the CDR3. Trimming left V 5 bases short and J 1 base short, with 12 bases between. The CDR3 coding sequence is TGTGCCAGCAGTCCTGATGGACGGAGCAATCAGCCCCAGCATTTT. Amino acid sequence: CASSPDGRSNQPQHF.

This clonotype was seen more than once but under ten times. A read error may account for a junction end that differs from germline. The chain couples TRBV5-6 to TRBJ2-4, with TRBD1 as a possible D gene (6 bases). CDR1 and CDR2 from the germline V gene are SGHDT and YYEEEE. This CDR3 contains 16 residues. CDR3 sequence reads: CASSPTGQLAKNIHYF. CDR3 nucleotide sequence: TGTGCCAGCAGCCCGACAGGACAATTAGCCAAAAACATTCATTACTTC.

The CDR3, as DNA: TGTGCCAGCAGTTTAGGGGCGATGGGCTCCTACAATGAGCAGTACTTC. Encoded protein: CASSLGAMGSYNEQYF. This chain joins TRBV27 and TRBJ2-1; possibly TRBD1 for D (5 bases). The last part of the DNA fits TRBJ2-7 better; the J call may be wrong. The length of the CDR3 is 16 residues. Germline-derived CDR1 and CDR2 are MNHEY and SMNVEV (reference sequence).

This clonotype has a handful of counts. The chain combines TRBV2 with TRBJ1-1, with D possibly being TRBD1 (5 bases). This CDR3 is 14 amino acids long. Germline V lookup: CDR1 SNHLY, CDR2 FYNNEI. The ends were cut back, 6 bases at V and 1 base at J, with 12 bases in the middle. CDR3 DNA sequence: TGTGCCAGCAGGACGGGACTCTCGAACACTGAAGCTTTCTTT. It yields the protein CASRTGLSNTEAFF.

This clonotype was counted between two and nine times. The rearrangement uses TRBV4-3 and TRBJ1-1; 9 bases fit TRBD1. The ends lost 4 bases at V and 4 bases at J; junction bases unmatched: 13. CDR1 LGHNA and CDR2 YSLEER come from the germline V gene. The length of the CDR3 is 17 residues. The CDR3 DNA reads TGCGCCAGCAGCCCCCTAATGACAGGGGGGGAATCCACTGAAGCTTTCTTT. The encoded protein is CASSPLMTGGESTEAFF.